This T cell receptor beta chain was captured in a study of a mutant IDH1 vaccine in newly diagnosed glioma (dated by TCRdb to the early 2020s). For the wider study: Patients received eight vaccinations in weeks 1, 3, 5, 7, 11, 15, 19 and 23, corresponding to visits V03 through V10. Vaccination began 4-6 weeks after radiotherapy alone, or alongside temozolomide cycles in the chemotherapy-containing groups. Of the 32 patients who were treated, approximately 60% were male and roughly 38% were female, and the mean age was about 37 years. Before enrollment, most patients had been given radiochemotherapy with temozolomide as standard therapy, while the rest had received either radiotherapy alone or temozolomide alone. Peripheral blood samples were drawn at six visits, namely V03 (baseline), V05, V07, V10, V12 and V13. Longitudinal TCRB deep sequencing was performed for roughly 27 treated patients wherever samples were available for exploratory analyses.

Interpreted using the paper, the time point label stands for: week 23, last vaccination. A 20-mer mutant IDH1 peptide at 300 micrograms in Montanide made up each vaccine dose, which was injected subcutaneously together with topical imiquimod. All donors had newly diagnosed IDH1-mutant astrocytomas of WHO grade 3 or 4 that showed loss of nuclear ATRX. The samples were drawn from NOA16, a multicentre, single-arm, open-label phase I trial in Germany that tested a mutant IDH1 peptide vaccine in humans for the first time. Genomic DNA for TCRB sequencing was extracted from EDTA blood using the DNeasy Blood and Tissue Kit. Library method: the immunoSEQ multiplex PCR assay. Rearranged TCR beta chain sequences were amplified with the hsTCRB Kit following the manufacturer's protocol. TCRB libraries were sequenced on an Illumina MiSeq. Turning to the authors' computational methods: The kit vendor's proprietary platform handled demultiplexing, trimming and gene mapping. The table was pulled from immuneACCESS by TCRdb, which kept in-frame rearrangements only. Such tables lose some clones; where checked, under half of the loss comes from unresolved V genes, and the rest has no known cause. The DNA was the basis for D and trimming; V, J and clone size are from that table. The sample has 35,000 to 50,000 clones on record, more than 85% of them singletons. The ten most abundant clones make up under 5% of the sample.

In the case of this clone: Its target antigen remains unknown. No much larger clonotype is one base removed from it; base qualities were not supplied.

Summary of the overall study and its limitations: The authors noted that analyses of patient blood samples could not be reproduced because of sample limitations. PBMC samples for TCRB deep sequencing were selected based on availability. Pseudoprogression appeared unrelated to alterations in the top peripheral T cell clonotypes detected by TCRB sequencing. Across multiple MHC alleles, vaccine-induced immune responses were seen in roughly 93% of patients.

V lost 2 bases and J lost 0 bases; the stretch between them is 13 bases long. CDR1 LNHNV and CDR2 YYDKDF are derived from the germline V gene (reference sequence). Including cysteine and phenylalanine, the CDR3 has 17 amino acids. The entry retains the CDR3 DNA only, 51 bases that are in frame from base 1. The source of this sequence is a man in his forties or fifties with glioma. Material: PBMCs, obtained from a glioma patient whose treatment included an IDH1 peptide vaccine. In this chain, TRBV15 is recombined with TRBJ2-2, and the D gene may be TRBD2, 5 bases matching. The CDR3 reads as follows: CATSRPNLAANTGELFF. The sequenced DNA: TGTGCCACCAGCAGACCAAATCTAGCCGCGAACACCGGGGAGCTGTTTTTT.